These 25 T cell receptor beta chains originate from one sample sequenced in a study of blood T cell repertoires in COVID-19. Libraries were prepared by immunoSEQ multiplex PCR; TCRdb keeps only in-frame clonotypes and omits some of them. The sample includes about 27,000 clones, more than 85% of them seen just once. The sample comprised peripheral blood. The receptors originated from a human donor with active COVID-19. The donor label of this sample is uncertain.

The chain recombines TRBV3-1 (or the pseudogene TRBV3-2) with TRBJ1-2; unclear D gene. The V and J ends lost 1 base and 3 bases respectively, with 12 bases between them. Per the germline V gene, CDR1 is LGHDT and CDR2 is YNNKEL (reference sequence). There are 15 residues in the CDR3. CDR3 in amino acids: CASSQVGVAHYGYTF. The CDR3 DNA reads TGTGCCAGCAGCCAAGTGGGCGTGGCCCACTATGGCTACACCTTC.

V gene TRBV7-2 combines with J gene TRBJ2-5; perhaps TRBD2 as D (5 bases). Trimming took 5 bases from V and 1 from J, leaving 14 bases between them. Germline values: CDR1 SGHTA, CDR2 FQGNSA. This CDR3 spans 15 amino acids. The CDR3 region is CASSPQRTSQETQYF. CDR3 bases: TGTGCCAGCAGCCCTCAGCGAACTAGCCAAGAGACCCAGTACTTC.

Within the sample, this clone is hyperexpanded. This rearrangement joins TRBV7-9 to TRBJ2-4; D may be TRBD1 (5 bases). Looked up from germline, CDR1 is SEHNR and CDR2 is FQNEAQ (reference sequence). Trimming shortened V by 0 bases and J by 0 bases, and 9 bases separated the two germline ends. The CDR3 contains 16 residues. The DNA for the CDR3 is TGTGCCAGCAGCTTAGCGCTAGGGGTAGCCAAAAACATTCAGTACTTC. It specifies CASSLALGVAKNIQYF.

This clone was detected only once. This chain joins TRBV7-9 and TRBJ1-6; 11 bases line up with TRBD1. This CDR3 spans 16 amino acids. The germline V gene encodes CDR1 SEHNR and CDR2 FQNEAQ (reference sequence). Losses at the gene ends were 0 bases for V and 10 bases for J; bases not matched to a gene: 5. The CDR3 nucleotides are TGTGCCAGCAGCTTAGCGGGACAGGGGGATGGATCACCCCTCCACTTT. It is translated as CASSLAGQGDGSPLHF.

The chain combines TRBV11-2 with TRBJ2-7; 10 bases fit TRBD2. V lost 5 bases to trimming and J lost 5 bases; unmatched junction nucleotides: 9. Germline assignment: CDR1 SGHAT and CDR2 FQNNGV. This CDR3 is built from 15 residues. The CDR3 sequence is CASSLAGTSVHEQYF. The CDR3 DNA follows: TGTGCCAGCAGCCTCGCCGGGACTAGCGTACACGAGCAGTACTTC.

This chain uses TRBV19 with TRBJ2-5; tentative D call: TRBD1 (5 bases). The CDR3 consists of 15 residues. Germline V gene data show CDR1 as LNHDA and CDR2 as SQIVND (reference sequence). Trimming stripped 4 bases from V and 5 bases from J, with 17 bases between. The DNA for the CDR3 is TGTGCCAGTAGTACCACGACAGAGTTTGGGGAGACCCAGTACTTC. The encoded protein is CASSTTTEFGETQYF.

The gene calls are TRBV4-2 and TRBJ2-3; TRBD2 aligns across 12 bases. The junction had 8 bases not matched to a gene; V was cut back by 8 bases and J by 2 bases. This CDR3 region has 16 residues. Germline V gives CDR1 LGHNA, CDR2 YNFKEQ. The CDR3 protein is CASRETSGGPTDTQYF. CDR3 DNA: TGTGCCAGCCGGGAAACTAGCGGGGGGCCCACAGATACGCAGTATTTT.

The V gene is TRBV10-1, the J gene TRBJ2-3; D is ambiguous. Germline-derived CDR1 and CDR2 are WNHNN and SYGVQD (reference sequence). There are 12 residues in the CDR3. V was shortened by 3 bases and J by 3 bases, with 4 bases between the two germline ends. The DNA of the CDR3 is TGCGCCAGCAGTGATTCGACAGATACGCAGTATTTT. Translation gives CASSDSTDTQYF.

This chain links TRBV3-1 (or the pseudogene TRBV3-2) with TRBJ2-2; D gene uncertain. CDR3 length equals 13 residues. Germline assignment: CDR1 LGHDT and CDR2 YNNKEL (reference sequence). Trimming left V 4 bases short and J 7 bases short, with 10 bases between. Here the CDR3 reads CASSRLLGGELFF. DNA of the CDR3: TGTGCCAGCAGCCGCTTACTCGGCGGGGAGCTGTTTTTT.

The chain carries TRBV19 and TRBJ1-2; a possible D gene is TRBD1 (6 bases). The CDR3 is made up of 14 amino acids. CDR1 is LNHDA, CDR2 SQIVND, per germline (reference sequence). V was clipped by 5 bases and J by 5 bases, with 15 bases between them. The CDR3 sequence: CASSPQGSVYGYTF. In DNA, the CDR3 is TGTGCCAGTAGTCCTCAGGGGAGCGTATATGGCTACACCTTC. The full variable domain, with the rest looked up from reference TRBV19 and TRBJ1-2, is DGGITQSPKYLFRKEGQNVTLSCEQNLNHDAMYWYRQDPGQGLRLIYYSQIVNDFQKGDIAEGYSVSREKKESFPLTVTSAQKNPTAFYLCASSPQGSVYGYTFGSGTRLTVV.

The V call is TRBV5-3, the J call TRBJ1-5; a weak D match, TRBD1 (5 bases). TRBV5-3 is annotated as an ORF whose role is uncertain. V lost 7 bases and J lost 5, with 22 bases in between. There are 16 residues in the CDR3. The CDR3 nucleotides are TGTGCCAGACCCCTTGGGGTCCGGGGGGTGCATCAGCCCCAGCATTTT. This codes for CARPLGVRGVHQPQHF.

V and J are TRBV7-2 and TRBJ2-1; 7 bases line up with TRBD2. Germline V gene data show CDR1 as SGHTA and CDR2 as FQGNSA. V shed 3 bases and J 7 bases; nucleotides not matched to a gene: 3. The length of the CDR3 is 13 residues. CDR3 nucleotide sequence: TGTGCCAGCAGCTTCGGCGGGAGTAATGAGCAGTTCTTC. The encoded protein is CASSFGGSNEQFF.

The genes are TRBV29-1 and TRBJ2-1; the match to TRBD1 covers 8 bases. J gave up 9 bases and V 2 bases, and 9 bases lay outside the gene matches. The CDR3 spans 14 residues. Germline CDR1 SQVTM, CDR2 ANQGSEA. The CDR3, as DNA: TGCAGCGTTGAACGGACAGGGAAGTGGGGTGAGCAGTTCTTC. Translating gives CSVERTGKWGEQFF.

The V and J genes are TRBV4-3 and TRBJ2-7; no clear D. The germline V and J ends were trimmed by 0 bases and 0 bases, with 9 bases remaining between them. In germline, CDR1 is LGHNA, CDR2 YSLEER. The CDR3 has 15 amino acids. The CDR3 sequence: CASSQERHYSYEQYF. The CDR3 DNA reads as TGCGCCAGCAGCCAAGAGCGGCACTACTCCTACGAGCAGTACTTC.

The rearrangement joins TRBV6-5 to TRBJ2-3; the D gene is possibly TRBD1 (6 bases). Per germline, CDR1 MNHEY and CDR2 SVGAGI. The germline V and J ends were trimmed by 5 bases and 1 base, with 10 bases remaining between them. CDR3 length: 14 amino acids. The CDR3 loop is CASSQRQGTDTQYF. The CDR3 region has the DNA TGTGCCAGCAGTCAGCGACAGGGCACAGATACGCAGTATTTT.

The sample holds one count of this clone. The chain links TRBV30 to TRBJ1-2, with D unclear. The germline V and J ends were trimmed by 1 base and 4 bases, with 7 bases remaining between them. Germline assignment: CDR1 GTSNPN and CDR2 SVGIG (reference sequence). This CDR3 has 12 residues. As DNA, the CDR3 is TGTGCCTGGAGTGGAGGAATCTATGGCTACACCTTC. It specifies CAWSGGIYGYTF.

The genes are TRBV28 and TRBJ2-1, with D tentatively TRBD2 (6 bases). The CDR3 is 14 amino acids. The germline V and J ends were trimmed by 1 base and 6 bases, with 10 bases remaining between them. CDR1 MDHEN and CDR2 SYDVKM come from the germline V gene. The CDR3 nucleotides are TGTGCCAGCAGTTTATTACGGGAGCTCAATGAGCAGTTCTTC. Protein: CASSLLRELNEQFF. Combining the CDR3 with reference TRBV28 and TRBJ2-1 gives the whole variable domain DVKVTQSSRYLVKRTGEKVFLECVQDMDHENMFWYRQDPGLGLRLIYFSYDVKMKEKGDIPEGYSVSREKKERFSLILESASTNQTSMYLCASSLLRELNEQFFGPGTRLTVL.

The chain couples TRBV5-4 to TRBJ2-7, with D perhaps TRBD1 (6 bases). CDR1 is SGHNT and CDR2 is YYREEE in the germline V gene (reference sequence). V lost 6 bases and J 5 bases, leaving 15 bases between the germline ends. The CDR3 covers 13 residues. The CDR3 sequence: CASTTGRGNEQYF. The DNA of the CDR3 is TGTGCCAGCACAACAGGCAGGGGCAACGAGCAGTACTTC.

CDR3 region: CASSRGQGTQPQHF. DNA of the CDR3: TGCGCCAGCAGCAGGGGACAGGGGACTCAGCCCCAGCATTTT. The chain carries TRBV5-1 and TRBJ1-5, with TRBD1 matching over 10 bases. The V segment lost 4 bases and the J segment 6 bases; nucleotides outside the gene matches: 4. From germline, CDR1 is SGHRS and CDR2 YFSETQ. The CDR3 runs 14 residues. The full variable domain, completed using reference TRBV5-1 and TRBJ1-5, is KAGVTQTPRYLIKTRGQQVTLSCSPISGHRSVSWYQQTPGQGLQFLFEYFSETQRNKGNFPGRFSGRQFSNSRSEMNVSTLELGDSALYLCASSRGQGTQPQHFGDGTRLSIL.

Comments on this clone: The junction departs from the called germline gene at one end, perhaps through a read error. The V gene is TRBV9, the J gene TRBJ2-1; D unclear. The CDR3 has 14 residues. Germline values: CDR1 SGDLS, CDR2 YYNGEE. CDR3 protein: CASSGATRSNGQFF. The CDR3 nucleotides are TGTGCCAGCAGCGGAGCGACCAGAAGCAATGGGCAGTTCTTC.

This chain connects TRBV19 to TRBJ2-7; perhaps TRBD1 as D (5 bases). The CDR3 has 16 residues. V lost 6 bases, J lost 3 bases, and 21 bases lay in between. From germline, CDR1 is LNHDA and CDR2 SQIVND (reference sequence). The CDR3 loop is CASSKTPGSVGYEQYF. The CDR3 DNA is TGTGCCAGTAGCAAAACTCCAGGGTCGGTGGGCTACGAGCAGTACTTC. Full variable domain (remainder filled in from reference TRBV19 and TRBJ2-7): DGGITQSPKYLFRKEGQNVTLSCEQNLNHDAMYWYRQDPGQGLRLIYYSQIVNDFQKGDIAEGYSVSREKKESFPLTVTSAQKNPTAFYLCASSKTPGSVGYEQYFGPGTRLTVT.

The CDR3 sequence: CASSFRDREVNEQFF. As DNA, the CDR3 is TGTGCCAGCAGCTTCCGGGACAGGGAGGTAAATGAGCAGTTCTTC. The V and J genes are TRBV9 and TRBJ2-1; the match to TRBD1 covers 9 bases. Germline CDR1 SGDLS, CDR2 YYNGEE. V lost 4 bases and J lost 7; bases outside the gene matches: 9. This CDR3 is 15 amino acids long.

Only one count was recorded for this clone. The chain carries TRBV29-1 and TRBJ1-1, with D possibly being TRBD1 (5 bases). V was shortened by 6 bases and J by 1 base, with 12 bases between the two germline ends. Looked up from germline, CDR1 is SQVTM and CDR2 is ANQGSEA. The CDR3 runs 13 residues. CDR3 protein: CSVQGTGNTEAFF. CDR3 nucleotides: TGCAGCGTCCAGGGTACCGGGAACACTGAAGCTTTCTTT.

V and J are TRBV7-9 and TRBJ2-1; 10 bases are a match to TRBD2. V gave up 1 base and J gave up 7 bases; unmatched junction bases: 7. Germline loops: CDR1 SEHNR, CDR2 FQNEAQ (reference sequence). The CDR3 runs to 16 residues. CDR3 in DNA: TGTGCCAGCAGCTTAGAGGCTAGCGGGGGTAGGAATGAGCAGTTCTTC. It translates to CASSLEASGGRNEQFF.

The CDR3 reads CASSLVQTNTEAFF. The CDR3, as DNA: TGTGCCAGCAGCTTAGTTCAGACTAACACTGAAGCTTTCTTT. The V and J genes are TRBV7-9 and TRBJ1-1; D uncertain. This CDR3 has 14 amino acids. Per the germline V gene, CDR1 is SEHNR and CDR2 is FQNEAQ (reference sequence). V lost 1 base, J lost 2 bases, and 8 bases lay in between. The full variable domain, in which reference TRBV7-9 and TRBJ1-1 provide the parts outside the CDR3, is DTGVSQNPRHKITKRGQNVTFRCDPISEHNRLYWYRQTLGQGPEFLTYFQNEAQLEKSRLLSDRFSAERPKGSFSTLEIQRTEQGDSAMYLCASSLVQTNTEAFFGQGTRLTVV.